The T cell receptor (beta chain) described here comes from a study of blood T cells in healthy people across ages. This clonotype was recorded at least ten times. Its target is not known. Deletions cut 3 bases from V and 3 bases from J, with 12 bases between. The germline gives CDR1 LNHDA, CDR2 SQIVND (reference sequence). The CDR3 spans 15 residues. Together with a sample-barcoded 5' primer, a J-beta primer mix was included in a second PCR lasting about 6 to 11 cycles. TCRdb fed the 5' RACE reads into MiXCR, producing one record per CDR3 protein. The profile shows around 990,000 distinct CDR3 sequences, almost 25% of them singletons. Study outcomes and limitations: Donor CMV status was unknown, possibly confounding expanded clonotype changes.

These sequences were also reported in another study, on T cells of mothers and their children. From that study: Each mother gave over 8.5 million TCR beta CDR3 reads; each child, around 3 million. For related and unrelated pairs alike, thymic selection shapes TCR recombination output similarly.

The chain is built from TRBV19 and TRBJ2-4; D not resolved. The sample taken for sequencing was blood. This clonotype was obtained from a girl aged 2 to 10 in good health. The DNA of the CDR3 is TGTGCCAGTAGTATGTCCCGCCTGGGCAAAAACATTCAGTACTTC. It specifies CASSMSRLGKNIQYF.